What follows are 20 T cell receptor beta chains derived from one specimen sequenced in a study of blood T cell repertoires in COVID-19. Method: immunoSEQ multiplex PCR; TCRdb's copy keeps in-frame clones and lacks some. This sample has about 270,000 clones, with approximately 90% found just once. Sequenced sample: PBMCs or T cells enriched from blood (not recorded which). The receptor set was obtained from a woman in her forties with acute COVID-19.

In this sample, this clone turned up once. The CDR3 region is CASSPTGGETQYF. Written as DNA, the CDR3 is TGCGCCAGCAGCCCGACAGGCGGGGAGACCCAGTACTTC. The chain is built from TRBV5-1 and TRBJ2-5; D might be TRBD1 (6 bases). Trimming left V 4 bases short and J 5 bases short, with 12 bases between. Germline V gives CDR1 SGHRS, CDR2 YFSETQ. CDR3 size: 13 residues.

The V call is TRBV7-9, the J call TRBJ2-3; possibly TRBD1 for D (5 bases). This CDR3 is 15 amino acids long. V lost 1 base, J lost 4 bases, and 12 bases lay in between. Looked up from germline, CDR1 is SEHNR and CDR2 is FQNEAQ (reference sequence). In DNA form, the CDR3 reads TGTGCCAGCAGCTTAGGGGCGTGGGGCGCAGATACGCAGTATTTT. It translates to CASSLGAWGADTQYF.

J is TRBJ1-2 and V is TRBV18; tentatively, D is TRBD1 (6 bases). The CDR3 is 12 amino acids. Trimming shortened V by 6 bases and J by 5 bases, and 10 bases separated the two germline ends. Germline CDR1 reads KGHSH; CDR2 reads LQKENI. CDR3 nucleotides: TGTGCCAGCTCGACTACAGGGTATGGCTACACCTTC. Its protein is CASSTTGYGYTF.

This rearrangement joins TRBV7-9 to TRBJ1-5; TRBD1 aligns across 8 bases. The germline V gene encodes CDR1 SEHNR and CDR2 FQNEAQ (reference sequence). J was trimmed by 2 bases and V by 3 bases; bases with no gene match: 6. The CDR3 spans 16 residues. Written as DNA, the CDR3 is TGTGCCAGCAGCTTTGATCCGGGACAGGGCAATCAGCCCCAGCATTTT. Translated: CASSFDPGQGNQPQHF.

The rearrangement joins TRBV5-4 to TRBJ2-7; 8 bases line up with TRBD2. There are 15 residues in the CDR3. J lost 3 bases, V lost 2 bases, and 7 bases had no gene match. Germline CDR1 reads SGHNT; CDR2 reads YYREEE (reference sequence). CDR3 coding DNA: TGTGCCAGCAGCTTTTACGGGCGGGGGGACTACGAGCAGTACTTC. It encodes CASSFYGRGDYEQYF. Complete variable domain (other parts from reference TRBV5-4 and TRBJ2-7): ETGVTQSPTHLIKTRGQQVTLRCSSQSGHNTVSWYQQALGQGPQFIFQYYREEENGRGNFPPRFSGLQFPNYSSELNVNALELDDSALYLCASSFYGRGDYEQYFGPGTRLTVT.

The CDR3 region has the DNA TGTGCCAGCAGTGCGGGGGCAACTAATGAAAAACTGTTTTTT. It specifies CASSAGATNEKLFF. The chain carries TRBV2 and TRBJ1-4; possibly TRBD1 for D (5 bases). Germline V gene lookup returns CDR1 SNHLY and CDR2 FYNNEI. This CDR3 has 14 residues. Trimming took 4 bases from V and 0 from J, leaving 6 bases between them.

The CDR3 DNA reads TGTGCCAGCAGGATAGGACAGGGGGATAATTCACCCCTCCACTTT. Amino acid sequence: CASRIGQGDNSPLHF. The chain joins TRBV28 to TRBJ1-6; 10 bases map to TRBD1. Germline assignment: CDR1 MDHEN and CDR2 SYDVKM. The length of the CDR3 is 15 residues. The trim removed 6 bases at V and 5 bases at J, leaving 4 bases unmatched.

The J gene is TRBJ1-5, the V gene TRBV12-5, with a tentative D call TRBD1 (6 bases). Germline V lookup: CDR1 LGHNT, CDR2 FRNRAP. This CDR3 comprises 15 residues. V dropped 6 bases and J dropped 5 bases, with 17 bases sitting between them. As DNA, the CDR3 is TGTGCTAGTGGGGCGTCGGGGGGCCCTCATCAGCCCCAGCATTTT. Its translation: CASGASGGPHQPQHF.

V and J are TRBV3-1 (or the pseudogene TRBV3-2) and TRBJ1-1; TRBD1 is a possible D gene (5 bases). V dropped 3 bases and J dropped 1 base, with 9 bases sitting between them. The CDR3 has 14 residues. Germline loops: CDR1 LGHDT, CDR2 YNNKEL (reference sequence). CDR3 residues: CASSQLGGNTEAFF. CDR3 DNA: TGTGCCAGCAGCCAGCTCGGGGGGAACACTGAAGCTTTCTTT.

This sequence joins TRBV5-6 and TRBJ2-4; D is unresolved. Germline V gene sequence: CDR1 SGHDT, CDR2 YYEEEE. This CDR3 contains 12 residues. The ends were cut back, 4 bases at V and 2 bases at J, with 4 bases in the middle. For the CDR3, the DNA is TGTGCCAGCAGCCTGTCCAAAAACATTCAGTACTTC. This encodes CASSLSKNIQYF.

This chain joins TRBV5-1 and TRBJ2-5, with 7 bases fitting TRBD1. The germline CDR1 and CDR2 sequences are SGHRS and YFSETQ. The ends lost 5 bases at V and 2 bases at J; junction bases unmatched: 6. The CDR3 totals 14 residues. The CDR3 reads CASSEGAAQETQYF. CDR3 DNA: TGCGCCAGCAGTGAGGGGGCGGCTCAAGAGACCCAGTACTTC.

The genes are TRBV10-3 and TRBJ1-2; a possible D gene is TRBD1 (5 bases). The CDR3 consists of 13 residues. Trimming removed 8 bases at V and 6 bases at J, with 16 bases between. Germline lookup yields CDR1 ENHRY and CDR2 SYGVKD. CDR3 region: CAIGRGQADGYTF. The CDR3 nucleotides are TGTGCCATCGGGCGGGGCCAGGCTGATGGCTACACCTTC.

V usage is TRBV5-1 and J usage is TRBJ1-1; D gene ambiguous. Trimming took 1 base from V and 1 from J, leaving 11 bases between them. In germline, CDR1 is SGHRS, CDR2 YFSETQ. This CDR3 is built from 15 residues. In DNA, the CDR3 is TGCGCCAGCAGCTTGAGTCTGGCAGGGAACACTGAAGCTTTCTTT. This codes for CASSLSLAGNTEAFF.

The chain links TRBV27 to TRBJ2-5; 9 nucleotides match TRBD2. Germline V gene sequence: CDR1 MNHEY, CDR2 SMNVEV (reference sequence). V trimming: 5 bases; J trimming: 3 bases; junction bases outside the gene matches: 4. CDR3 length: 14 residues. The CDR3: CASSQLAGEETQYF. DNA for the CDR3: TGTGCCAGCAGTCAGTTAGCGGGGGAAGAGACCCAGTACTTC.

This clone was observed a single time. V usage is TRBV28 and J usage is TRBJ2-1, with 9 bases that match TRBD2. This CDR3 has 15 residues. Trimming at V came to 5 bases and at J to 0 bases, leaving 2 bases not matched to a gene. The germline gives CDR1 MDHEN, CDR2 SYDVKM. CDR3 amino acids: CASSPGLASYNEQFF. As DNA, the CDR3 is TGTGCCAGCAGTCCGGGACTAGCCTCCTACAATGAGCAGTTCTTC.

V gene TRBV24-1 combines with J gene TRBJ1-4; TRBD1 matches at 9 bases. CDR1 and CDR2 from the germline V gene are KGHDR and SFDVKD. V lost 5 bases, J lost 4 bases, and 10 bases stayed unmatched. The CDR3 has 17 residues. The CDR3 here is CATSAGTGIPDNEKLFF. In nucleotides, the CDR3 is TGTGCCACCAGTGCCGGGACAGGGATCCCTGATAATGAAAAACTGTTTTTT.

The chain is built from TRBV12-3 or TRBV12-4 and TRBJ2-7; 7 positions agree with TRBD1. This CDR3 comprises 12 residues. Unmatched junction bases numbered 2, after V lost 6 bases and J lost 3 bases. CDR3 DNA sequence: TGTGCCAGCAGGAGGGACAGCTACGAGCAGTACTTC. It specifies CASRRDSYEQYF.

This CDR3 is CSVEDPGLLAGGPRDTQYF. The CDR3 bases are TGCAGCGTTGAAGACCCCGGATTACTAGCGGGGGGCCCTAGGGATACGCAGTATTTT. V is TRBV29-1 and J is TRBJ2-3; 12 nucleotides align to TRBD2. Germline CDR1 SQVTM, CDR2 ANQGSEA. This CDR3 is 19 amino acids long. J was trimmed by 6 bases and V by 0 bases; bases with no gene match: 16.

The V gene is TRBV10-2, the J gene TRBJ2-7, with 11 bases lining up with TRBD2. Germline values: CDR1 WSHSY, CDR2 SAAADI. The length of the CDR3 is 15 residues. V was pared by 3 bases and J by 5 bases, with 6 bases of the junction left unmatched. CDR3 sequence reads: CASSDETSGINEQYF. The CDR3, as DNA: TGCGCCAGCAGTGATGAGACTAGCGGGATCAACGAGCAGTACTTC.

The V call is TRBV19, the J call TRBJ1-4; TRBD1 matches at 8 bases. This CDR3 has 18 amino acids. Germline V gene sequence: CDR1 LNHDA, CDR2 SQIVND (reference sequence). J lost 6 bases, V lost 4 bases, and 16 bases had no gene match. In DNA, the CDR3 is TGTGCCAGTAGTACACCGGGACAGGTTAATCCCAAGCATGAAAAACTGTTTTTT. It yields the protein CASSTPGQVNPKHEKLFF.